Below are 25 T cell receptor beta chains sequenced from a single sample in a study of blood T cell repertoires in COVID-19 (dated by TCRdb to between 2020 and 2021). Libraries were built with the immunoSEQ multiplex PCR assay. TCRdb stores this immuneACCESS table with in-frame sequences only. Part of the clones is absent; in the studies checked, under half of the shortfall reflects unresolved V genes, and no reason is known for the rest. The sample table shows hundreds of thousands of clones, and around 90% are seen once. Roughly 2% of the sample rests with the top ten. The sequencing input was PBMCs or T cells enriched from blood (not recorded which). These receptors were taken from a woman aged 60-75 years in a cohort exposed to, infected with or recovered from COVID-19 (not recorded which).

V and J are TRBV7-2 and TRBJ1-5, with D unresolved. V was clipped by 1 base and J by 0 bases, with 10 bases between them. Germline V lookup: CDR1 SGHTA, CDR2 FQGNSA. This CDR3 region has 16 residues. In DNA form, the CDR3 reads TGTGCCAGCAGCTTAGGGTCGGGAGATAGCAATCAGCCCCAGCATTTT. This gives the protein CASSLGSGDSNQPQHF.

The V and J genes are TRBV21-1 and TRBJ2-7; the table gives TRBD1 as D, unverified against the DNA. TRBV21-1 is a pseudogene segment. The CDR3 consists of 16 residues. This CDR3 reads CASSKRTGAYSYEQYF. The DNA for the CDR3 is TGTGCCAGCAGCAAACGGACAGGGGCCTACTCCTACGAGCAGTACTTC.

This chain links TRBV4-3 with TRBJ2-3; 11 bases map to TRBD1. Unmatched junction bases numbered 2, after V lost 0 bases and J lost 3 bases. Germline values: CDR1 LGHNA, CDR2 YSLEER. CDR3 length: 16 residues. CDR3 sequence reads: CASSQEWDRGTDTQYF. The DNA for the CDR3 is TGCGCCAGCAGCCAAGAGTGGGACAGGGGGACAGATACGCAGTATTTT.

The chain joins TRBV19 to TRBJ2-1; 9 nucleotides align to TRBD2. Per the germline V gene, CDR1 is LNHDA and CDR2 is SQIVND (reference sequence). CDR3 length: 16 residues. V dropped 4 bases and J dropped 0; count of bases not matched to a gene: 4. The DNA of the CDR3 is TGTGCCAGTAGTAGCGGGAGGGCAAGCTCCTACAATGAGCAGTTCTTC. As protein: CASSSGRASSYNEQFF.

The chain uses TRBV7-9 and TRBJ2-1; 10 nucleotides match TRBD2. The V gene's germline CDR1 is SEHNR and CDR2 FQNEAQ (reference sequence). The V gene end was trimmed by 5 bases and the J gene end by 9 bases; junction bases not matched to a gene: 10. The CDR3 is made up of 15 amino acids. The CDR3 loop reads CASSQGAGGTIEQFF. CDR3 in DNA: TGTGCCAGCAGCCAAGGAGCGGGAGGGACCATTGAGCAGTTCTTC.

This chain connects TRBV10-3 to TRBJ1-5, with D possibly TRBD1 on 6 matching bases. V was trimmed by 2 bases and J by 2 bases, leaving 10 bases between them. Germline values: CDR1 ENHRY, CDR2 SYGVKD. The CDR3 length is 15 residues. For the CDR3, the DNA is TGTGCCATCAGTGAGATAGGGGGAGGCAATCAGCCCCAGCATTTT. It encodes CAISEIGGGNQPQHF.

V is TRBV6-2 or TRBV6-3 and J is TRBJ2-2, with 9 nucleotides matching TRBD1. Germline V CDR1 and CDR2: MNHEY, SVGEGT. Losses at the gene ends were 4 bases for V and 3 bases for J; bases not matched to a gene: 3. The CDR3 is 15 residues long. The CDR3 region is CASSWDREHTGELFF. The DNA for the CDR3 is TGTGCCAGCAGTTGGGACAGGGAGCACACCGGGGAGCTGTTTTTT.

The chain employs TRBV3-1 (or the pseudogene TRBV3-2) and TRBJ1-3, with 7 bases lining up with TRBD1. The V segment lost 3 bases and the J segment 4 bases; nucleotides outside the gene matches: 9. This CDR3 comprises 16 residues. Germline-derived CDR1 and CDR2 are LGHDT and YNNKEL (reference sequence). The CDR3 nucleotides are TGTGCCAGCAGCCACCACCTTCTAGGGGGCGGAAACACCATATATTTT. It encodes CASSHHLLGGGNTIYF.

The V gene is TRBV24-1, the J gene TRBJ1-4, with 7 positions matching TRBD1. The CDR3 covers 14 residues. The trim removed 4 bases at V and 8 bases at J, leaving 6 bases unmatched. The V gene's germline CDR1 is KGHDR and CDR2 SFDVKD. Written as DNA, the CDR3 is TGTGCCACCAGTGACAAGGGGGCAACAGAAAAACTGTTTTTT. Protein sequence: CATSDKGATEKLFF.

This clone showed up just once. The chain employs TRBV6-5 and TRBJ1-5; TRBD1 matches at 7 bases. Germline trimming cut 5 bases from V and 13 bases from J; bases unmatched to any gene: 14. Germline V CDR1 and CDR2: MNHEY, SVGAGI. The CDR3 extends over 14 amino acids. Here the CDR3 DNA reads TGTGCCAGCAGTACGGGACAGCTTAAAGACATACAGCATTTT. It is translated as CASSTGQLKDIQHF.

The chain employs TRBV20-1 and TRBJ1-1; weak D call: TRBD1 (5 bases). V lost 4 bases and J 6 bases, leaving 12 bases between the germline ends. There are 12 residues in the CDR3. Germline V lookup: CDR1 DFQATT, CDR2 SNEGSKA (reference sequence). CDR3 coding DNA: TGCAGTGCTATTGAGGGGAGGGCTGAAGCTTTCTTT. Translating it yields CSAIEGRAEAFF.

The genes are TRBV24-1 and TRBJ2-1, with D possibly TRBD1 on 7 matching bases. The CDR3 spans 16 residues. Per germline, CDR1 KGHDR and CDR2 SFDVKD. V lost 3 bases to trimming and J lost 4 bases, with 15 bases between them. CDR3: CATSDVDREVYNEQFF. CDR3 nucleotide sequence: TGTGCCACCAGTGATGTAGACAGGGAGGTTTACAATGAGCAGTTCTTC.

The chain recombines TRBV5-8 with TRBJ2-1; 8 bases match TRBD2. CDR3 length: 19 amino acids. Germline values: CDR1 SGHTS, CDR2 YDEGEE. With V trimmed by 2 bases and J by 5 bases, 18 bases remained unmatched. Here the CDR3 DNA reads TGTGCCAGCAGCTTCCCGACCTCGGGCTTAGCGGGAAGGCACAATGAGCAGTTCTTC. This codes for CASSFPTSGLAGRHNEQFF.

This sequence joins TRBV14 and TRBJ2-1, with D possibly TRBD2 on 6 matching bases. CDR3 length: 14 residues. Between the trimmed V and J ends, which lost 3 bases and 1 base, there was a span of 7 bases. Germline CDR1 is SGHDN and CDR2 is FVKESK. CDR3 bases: TGTGCCAGCAGCCATCGGGAGTCCTACAATGAGCAGTTCTTC. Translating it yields CASSHRESYNEQFF.

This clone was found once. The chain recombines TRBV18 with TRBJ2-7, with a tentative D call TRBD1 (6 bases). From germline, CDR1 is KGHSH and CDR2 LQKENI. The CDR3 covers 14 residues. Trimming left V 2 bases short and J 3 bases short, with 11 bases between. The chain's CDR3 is CASSPDRLFYEQYF. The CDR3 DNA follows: TGTGCCAGCTCACCAGACAGGCTATTCTACGAGCAGTACTTC.

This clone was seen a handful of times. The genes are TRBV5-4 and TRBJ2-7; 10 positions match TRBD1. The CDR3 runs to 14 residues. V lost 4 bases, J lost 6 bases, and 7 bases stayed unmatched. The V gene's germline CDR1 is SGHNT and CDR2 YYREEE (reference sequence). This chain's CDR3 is CASSKTGTGVEQYF. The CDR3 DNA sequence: TGTGCCAGCAGCAAGACCGGGACAGGGGTCGAGCAGTACTTC.

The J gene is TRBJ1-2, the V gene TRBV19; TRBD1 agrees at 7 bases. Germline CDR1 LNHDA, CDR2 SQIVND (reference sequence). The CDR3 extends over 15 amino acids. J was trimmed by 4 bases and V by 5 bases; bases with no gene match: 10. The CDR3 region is CASSAAGQAAYGYTF. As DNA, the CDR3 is TGTGCCAGTAGTGCCGCCGGACAGGCTGCCTATGGCTACACCTTC.

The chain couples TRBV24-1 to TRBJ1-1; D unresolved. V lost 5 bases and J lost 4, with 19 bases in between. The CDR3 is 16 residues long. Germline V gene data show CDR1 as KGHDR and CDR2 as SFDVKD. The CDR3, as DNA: TGTGCCACCAGTGTCTCGGATCGGGGAAAGAGCACTGAAGCTTTCTTT. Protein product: CATSVSDRGKSTEAFF.

The CDR3 spells CASSQDGTEAFF. Written as DNA, the CDR3 is TGTGCCAGCAGCCAAGACGGGACTGAAGCTTTCTTT. This chain links TRBV3-1 (or the pseudogene TRBV3-2) with TRBJ1-1; the D is unclear. Trimming shortened V by 0 bases and J by 5 bases, and 4 bases separated the two germline ends. CDR1 is LGHDT and CDR2 is YNNKEL in the germline V gene (reference sequence). The CDR3 extends over 12 amino acids.

The chain's CDR3 is CASSLLVGGKDEQFF. CDR3 DNA sequence: TGTGCCAGCAGCTTATTGGTGGGAGGGAAGGATGAGCAGTTCTTC. The chain links TRBV7-2 to TRBJ2-1; TRBD2 agrees at 7 bases. V lost 2 bases and J lost 8; bases outside the gene matches: 9. The CDR3 extends over 15 amino acids. Germline V CDR1 and CDR2: SGHTA, FQGNSA.

CDR3 sequence reads: CASSLSRDRVLSSYEQYF. In DNA form, the CDR3 reads TGCGCCAGCAGCTTGTCCCGGGACAGGGTCCTTAGCTCCTACGAGCAGTACTTC. V gene TRBV5-1 combines with J gene TRBJ2-7, with 9 nucleotides matching TRBD1. Germline CDR1 reads SGHRS; CDR2 reads YFSETQ. The CDR3 loop spans 18 amino acids. V shed 1 base, J shed 0 bases, and the junction held 11 bases outside the gene matches.

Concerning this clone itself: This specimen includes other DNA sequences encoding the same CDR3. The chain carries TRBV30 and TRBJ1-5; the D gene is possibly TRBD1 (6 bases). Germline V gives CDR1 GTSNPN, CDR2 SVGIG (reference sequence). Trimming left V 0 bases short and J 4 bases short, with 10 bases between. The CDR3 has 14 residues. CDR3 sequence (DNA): TGTGCCTGGAGTGTACAGGGTGGGAATCAGCCCCAGCATTTT. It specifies CAWSVQGGNQPQHF.

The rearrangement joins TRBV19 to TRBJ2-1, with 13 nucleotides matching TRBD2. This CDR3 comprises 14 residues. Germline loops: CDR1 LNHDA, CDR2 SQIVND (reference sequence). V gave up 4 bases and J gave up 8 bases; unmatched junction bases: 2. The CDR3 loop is CASSRTSGSDEQFF. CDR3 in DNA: TGTGCCAGTAGTAGGACTAGCGGGAGTGATGAGCAGTTCTTC.

CDR3 region: CASSSTSGRTDTQYF. CDR3 coding DNA: TGTGCCAGCAGCTCAACTAGCGGGAGAACAGATACGCAGTATTTT. J is TRBJ2-3 and V is TRBV7-9; TRBD2 aligns across 11 bases. The germline gives CDR1 SEHNR, CDR2 FQNEAQ (reference sequence). Losses at the gene ends were 4 bases for V and 3 bases for J; bases not matched to a gene: 3. This CDR3 is built from 15 residues.

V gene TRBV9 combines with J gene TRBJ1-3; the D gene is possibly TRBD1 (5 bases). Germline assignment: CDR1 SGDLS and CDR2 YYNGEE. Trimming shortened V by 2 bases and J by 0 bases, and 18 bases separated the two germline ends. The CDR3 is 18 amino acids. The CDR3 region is CASSVGQNRKGSGNTIYF. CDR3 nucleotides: TGTGCCAGCAGCGTGGGGCAGAACAGAAAAGGCTCTGGAAACACCATATATTTT.